The present TCR beta chain was sequenced within a study of CD8 T cells in ankylosing spondylitis. Regarding the study as a whole: Among TCR beta sequences, a motif of eight or nine highly homologous variants appeared characteristic of ankylosing spondylitis blood.

MiXCR was run by TCRdb on the 5' RACE reads, yielding one entry per CDR3 protein. The repertoire has about 540,000 distinct CDR3 sequences, about an eighth of them found once; the top ten carry nearly 7%. Trimming took off 0 bases at V and 3 bases at J, with 14 bases between the two ends. The CDR3 is made up of 15 amino acids. Germline V gene sequence: CDR1 DFQATT, CDR2 SNEGSKA (reference sequence). Remarks on this clonotype: The target antigen is unknown.

This receptor was taken from a male donor with ankylosing spondylitis. The chain links TRBV20-1 to TRBJ1-1; D remains ambiguous. Sequenced input: blood, either unsorted or a sorted T cell fraction (not recorded which). CDR3 nucleotides: TGCAGTGCTAGAGATCTTATCCGGGCGGACACTGAAGCTTTCTTT. This sequence encodes CSARDLIRADTEAFF.